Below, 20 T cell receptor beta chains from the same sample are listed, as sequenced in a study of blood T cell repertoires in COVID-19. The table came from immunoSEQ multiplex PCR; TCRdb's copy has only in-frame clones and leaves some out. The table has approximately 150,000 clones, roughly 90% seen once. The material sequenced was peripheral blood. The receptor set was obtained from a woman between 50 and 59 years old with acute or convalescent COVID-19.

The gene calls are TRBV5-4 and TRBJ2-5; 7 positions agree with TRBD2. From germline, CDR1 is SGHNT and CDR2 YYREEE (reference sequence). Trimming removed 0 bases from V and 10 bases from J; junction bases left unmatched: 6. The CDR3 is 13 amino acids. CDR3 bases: TGTGCCAGCAGCTTGGCAGCTAGCGGCCACCAGTACTTC. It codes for CASSLAASGHQYF.

The chain's CDR3 is CASSLDLLNSGANVLTF. The DNA for the CDR3 is TGTGCCAGCAGCTTAGATCTTCTTAACTCTGGGGCCAACGTCCTGACTTTC. The chain employs TRBV11-2 and TRBJ2-6; D not certain. There are 17 residues in the CDR3. The V gene lost 0 bases and the J gene lost 0 bases, with 9 bases spanning the gap. CDR1 and CDR2 (germline): SGHAT, FQNNGV.

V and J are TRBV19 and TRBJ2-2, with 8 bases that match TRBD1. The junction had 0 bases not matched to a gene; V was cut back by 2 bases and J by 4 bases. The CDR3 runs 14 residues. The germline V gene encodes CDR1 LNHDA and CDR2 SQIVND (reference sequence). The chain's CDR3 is CASSIQGATGELFF. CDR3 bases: TGTGCCAGTAGTATACAGGGGGCCACCGGGGAGCTGTTTTTT.

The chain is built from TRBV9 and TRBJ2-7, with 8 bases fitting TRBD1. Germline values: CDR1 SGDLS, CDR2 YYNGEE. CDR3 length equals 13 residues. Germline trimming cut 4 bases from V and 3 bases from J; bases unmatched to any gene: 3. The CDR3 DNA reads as TGTGCCAGCAGCAACAGGGGGAGCTACGAGCAGTACTTC. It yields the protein CASSNRGSYEQYF.

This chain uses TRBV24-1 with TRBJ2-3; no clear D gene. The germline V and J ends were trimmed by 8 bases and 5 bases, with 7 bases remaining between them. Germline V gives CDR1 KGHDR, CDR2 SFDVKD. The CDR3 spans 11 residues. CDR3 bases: TGTGCCACCAAGTTCGGAGATACGCAGTATTTT. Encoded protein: CATKFGDTQYF.

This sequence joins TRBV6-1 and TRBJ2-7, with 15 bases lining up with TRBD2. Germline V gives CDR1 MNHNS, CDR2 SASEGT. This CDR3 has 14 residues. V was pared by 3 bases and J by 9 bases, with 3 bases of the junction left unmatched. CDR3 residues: CASSDRGLAGGQYF. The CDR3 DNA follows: TGTGCCAGCAGTGACAGGGGACTAGCGGGAGGGCAGTACTTC.

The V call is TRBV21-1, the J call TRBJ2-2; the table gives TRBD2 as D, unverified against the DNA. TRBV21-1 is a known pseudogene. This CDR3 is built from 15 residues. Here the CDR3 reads CASSKEAVNTGELFF. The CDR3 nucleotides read TGTGCCAGCAGCAAAGAAGCTGTGAACACCGGGGAGCTGTTTTTT.

CDR3 in amino acids: CATGRTGGADTQYF. The DNA for the CDR3 is TGTGCCACCGGGCGGACTGGCGGTGCAGATACGCAGTATTTT. The chain links TRBV10-3 to TRBJ2-3; D is possibly TRBD2 (5 bases). This CDR3 is built from 14 residues. Deletions cut 10 bases from V and 4 bases from J, with 18 bases between. The germline V gene encodes CDR1 ENHRY and CDR2 SYGVKD.

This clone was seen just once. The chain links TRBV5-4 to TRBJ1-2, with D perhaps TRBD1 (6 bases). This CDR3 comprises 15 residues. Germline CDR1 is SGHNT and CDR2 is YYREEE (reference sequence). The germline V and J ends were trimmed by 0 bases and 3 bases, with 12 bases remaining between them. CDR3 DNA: TGTGCCAGCAGCTTGGCAGGGGTGGACTACTATGGCTACACCTTC. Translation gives CASSLAGVDYYGYTF.

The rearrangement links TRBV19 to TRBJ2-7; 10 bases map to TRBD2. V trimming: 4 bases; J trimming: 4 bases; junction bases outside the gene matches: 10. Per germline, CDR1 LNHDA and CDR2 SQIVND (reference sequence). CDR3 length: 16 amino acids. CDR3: CASSRVASGRRYEQYF. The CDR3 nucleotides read TGTGCCAGTAGTAGGGTGGCTAGCGGGAGAAGGTACGAGCAGTACTTC.

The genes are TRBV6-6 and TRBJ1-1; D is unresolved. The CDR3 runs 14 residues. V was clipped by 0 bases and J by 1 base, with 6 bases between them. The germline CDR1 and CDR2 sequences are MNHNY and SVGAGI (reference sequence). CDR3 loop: CASSYSAGNTEAFF. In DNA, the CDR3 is TGTGCCAGCAGTTACTCGGCAGGGAACACTGAAGCTTTCTTT.

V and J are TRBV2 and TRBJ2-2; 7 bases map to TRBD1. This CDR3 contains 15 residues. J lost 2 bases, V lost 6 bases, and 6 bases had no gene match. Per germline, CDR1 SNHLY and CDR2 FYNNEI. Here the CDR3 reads CASRKGARNTGELFF. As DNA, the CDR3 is TGTGCCAGCAGAAAGGGGGCGCGAAACACCGGGGAGCTGTTTTTT.

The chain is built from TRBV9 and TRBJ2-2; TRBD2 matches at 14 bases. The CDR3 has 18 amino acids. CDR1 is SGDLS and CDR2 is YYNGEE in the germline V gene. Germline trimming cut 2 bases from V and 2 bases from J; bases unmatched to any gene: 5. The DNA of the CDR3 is TGTGCCAGCAGCGTGGGGACTAGCGGGGGAACCAACACCGGGGAGCTGTTTTTT. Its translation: CASSVGTSGGTNTGELFF.

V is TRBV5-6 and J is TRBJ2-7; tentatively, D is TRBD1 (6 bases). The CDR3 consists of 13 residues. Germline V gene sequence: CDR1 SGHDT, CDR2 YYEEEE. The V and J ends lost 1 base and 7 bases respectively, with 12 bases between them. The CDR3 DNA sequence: TGTGCCAGCAGCTTGAGGCCAGGGGATGAGCAGTACTTC. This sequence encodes CASSLRPGDEQYF.

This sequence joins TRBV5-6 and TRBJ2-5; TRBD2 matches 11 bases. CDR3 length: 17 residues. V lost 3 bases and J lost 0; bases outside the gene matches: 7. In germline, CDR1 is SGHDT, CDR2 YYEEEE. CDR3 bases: TGTGCCAGCAGCTCCACGACTAGCGGGAAGTACCAAGAGACCCAGTACTTC. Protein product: CASSSTTSGKYQETQYF.

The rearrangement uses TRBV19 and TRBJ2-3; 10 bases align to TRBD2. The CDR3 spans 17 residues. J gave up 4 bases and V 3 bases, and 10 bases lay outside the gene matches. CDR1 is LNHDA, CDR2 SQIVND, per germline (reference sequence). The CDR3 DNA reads TGTGCCAGTAGTATCCCTTCTTTAGCGGGGGGCTCAGATACGCAGTATTTT. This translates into CASSIPSLAGGSDTQYF.

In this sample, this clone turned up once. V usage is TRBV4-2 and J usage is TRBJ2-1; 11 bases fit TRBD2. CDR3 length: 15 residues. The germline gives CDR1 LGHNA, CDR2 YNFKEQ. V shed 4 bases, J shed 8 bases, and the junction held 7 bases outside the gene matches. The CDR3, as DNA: TGTGCCAGCAGCCCTTCTAGCGGGGGGTTTGATGAGCAGTTCTTC. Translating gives CASSPSSGGFDEQFF.

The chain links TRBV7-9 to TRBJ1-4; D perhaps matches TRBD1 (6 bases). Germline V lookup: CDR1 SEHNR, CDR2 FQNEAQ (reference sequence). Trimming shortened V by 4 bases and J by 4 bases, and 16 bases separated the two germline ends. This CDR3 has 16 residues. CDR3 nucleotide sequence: TGTGCCAGCAGCTACCCCAGGGGCCACCATAATGAAAAACTGTTTTTT. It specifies CASSYPRGHHNEKLFF.

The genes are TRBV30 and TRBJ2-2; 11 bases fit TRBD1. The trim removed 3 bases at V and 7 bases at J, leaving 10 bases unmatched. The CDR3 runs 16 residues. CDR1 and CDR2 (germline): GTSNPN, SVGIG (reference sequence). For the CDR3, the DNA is TGTGCCTGGAGGGACCCGGGACAGGGGGGAGGCGGGGAGCTGTTTTTT. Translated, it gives CAWRDPGQGGGGELFF.

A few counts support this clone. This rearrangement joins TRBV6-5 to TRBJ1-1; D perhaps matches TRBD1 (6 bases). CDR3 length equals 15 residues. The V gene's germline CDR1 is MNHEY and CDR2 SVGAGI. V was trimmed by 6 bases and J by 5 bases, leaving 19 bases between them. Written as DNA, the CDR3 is TGTGCCAGCAGATATATTCTGGACAGCGAGACTGAAGCTTTCTTT. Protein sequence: CASRYILDSETEAFF.